The rows below give T cell receptor beta chains drawn from one sample of a study of PD-1 blockade in mismatch repair-deficient tumors. Using immunoSEQ multiplex PCR, the repertoire was profiled, and TCRdb retains in-frame clones only, with some absent. This table holds tens of thousands of clones, more than 70% found once. The source material was peripheral blood, sampled 52 weeks after starting pembrolizumab. These receptor sequences come from an adult with mismatch repair-deficient cancer. The CDR3 runs from the conserved cysteine through the conserved F or W. Fields, in order: CDR3 DNA, CDR3 protein, D gene, V gene, clone size, J gene. The D gene is left open where the match is weak. A clone size is listed for some rows: how often the clone was seen (once, few, many), or a class if it is expanded.

cdr3_nt: TGTGCCAGCAGTGAACACCCCGGGACAGGGGACACAGATACGCAGTATTTT
cdr3_aa: CASSEHPGTGDTDTQYF
d_call: TRBD1
v_call: TRBV25-1
clone_size: .
j_call: TRBJ2-3

cdr3_nt: TGTGCCAGCAGTTGGGGGACCAGGGGGGAGACCCAGTACTTC
cdr3_aa: CASSWGTRGETQYF
d_call: TRBD1
v_call: TRBV28
clone_size: once
j_call: TRBJ2-5

cdr3_nt: TGCGCCAGCAGCCAAGTAGCGACAGAAGATACGCAGTATTTT
cdr3_aa: CASSQVATEDTQYF
d_call: .
v_call: TRBV4-1
clone_size: .
j_call: TRBJ2-3

cdr3_nt: TGTGCCAGCAGCTTTGGGCAGGCCGACACTAAACCTATGGGCTACACCTTC
cdr3_aa: CASSFGQADTKPMGYTF
d_call: .
v_call: TRBV12-1
clone_size: .
j_call: TRBJ1-2

cdr3_nt: TGCAGCGTTGAACTAGCGGGCTCCTACGAGCAGTACTTC
cdr3_aa: CSVELAGSYEQYF
d_call: TRBD2
v_call: TRBV29-1
clone_size: .
j_call: TRBJ2-7

cdr3_nt: TGTGCCAGCAGCTTAGTCCGAACCAAAAACATTCAGTACTTC
cdr3_aa: CASSLVRTKNIQYF
d_call: .
v_call: TRBV11-2
clone_size: .
j_call: TRBJ2-4

cdr3_nt: TGCAGCGTTGAAGTCAGGACGCTAGCGGGAGGGCCCCACTACGAGCAGTACTTC
cdr3_aa: CSVEVRTLAGGPHYEQYF
d_call: TRBD2
v_call: TRBV29-1
clone_size: .
j_call: TRBJ2-7

cdr3_nt: TGTGCCAGCAGCTTAGGCAGGGAAACAGATACGCAGTATTTT
cdr3_aa: CASSLGRETDTQYF
d_call: .
v_call: TRBV13
clone_size: .
j_call: TRBJ2-3

cdr3_nt: TGTGCCAGTAGTATCGCTAGCGGGAGCACTTACGAGCAGTACTTC
cdr3_aa: CASSIASGSTYEQYF
d_call: TRBD2
v_call: TRBV19
clone_size: .
j_call: TRBJ2-7

cdr3_nt: TGTGCCAGCAGCCCCAGACAGGGAATGGGGCAGTACTTC
cdr3_aa: CASSPRQGMGQYF
d_call: TRBD1
v_call: TRBV9
clone_size: once
j_call: TRBJ2-7

cdr3_nt: TGCGCCAGCAGCTTAGAGGTTACCCACGAGCAGTACTTC
cdr3_aa: CASSLEVTHEQYF
d_call: .
v_call: TRBV5-1
clone_size: .
j_call: TRBJ2-7

cdr3_nt: TGTGCCAGCTCACCAAGGATTAGGGGGCGCGCCTACAATGAGCAGTTCTTC
cdr3_aa: CASSPRIRGRAYNEQFF
d_call: TRBD1
v_call: TRBV18
clone_size: .
j_call: TRBJ2-1

cdr3_nt: TGCGCCAGCAGCCAAGCCCCCGGGACAAGCAATCAGCCCCAGCATTTT
cdr3_aa: CASSQAPGTSNQPQHF
d_call: .
v_call: TRBV4-1
clone_size: .
j_call: TRBJ1-5

cdr3_nt: TGCGCCAGCAGCCGCGTCAGGAACACTGAAGCTTTCTTT
cdr3_aa: CASSRVRNTEAFF
d_call: .
v_call: TRBV4-1
clone_size: .
j_call: TRBJ1-1

cdr3_nt: TGTGCCAGTAGTACCGTGGGAGTTAAGACCCAGTACTTC
cdr3_aa: CASSTVGVKTQYF
d_call: .
v_call: TRBV19
clone_size: .
j_call: TRBJ2-5

cdr3_nt: TGTGCCAGCAGCCCTCTAAGGGGCAATCAGCCCCAGCATTTT
cdr3_aa: CASSPLRGNQPQHF
d_call: .
v_call: TRBV6-5
clone_size: .
j_call: TRBJ1-5

cdr3_nt: TGTGCCAGCAGCCCTCGTGACGAGCAGTACTTC
cdr3_aa: CASSPRDEQYF
d_call: .
v_call: TRBV21-1
clone_size: .
j_call: TRBJ2-7

cdr3_nt: TGTGCCAGCAGTGGTCGACAGTCCAATCAGCCCCAGCATTTT
cdr3_aa: CASSGRQSNQPQHF
d_call: .
v_call: TRBV27
clone_size: .
j_call: TRBJ1-5

cdr3_nt: TGTGCCATCAGTCGGACAGGCCGAGGGGAAAAACTGTTTTTT
cdr3_aa: CAISRTGRGEKLFF
d_call: TRBD1
v_call: TRBV10-3
clone_size: .
j_call: TRBJ1-4

cdr3_nt: TGTGCCAGCAGCCCAGGGACAGGGGGCGACTACGAGCAGTACTTC
cdr3_aa: CASSPGTGGDYEQYF
d_call: TRBD1
v_call: TRBV4-2
clone_size: .
j_call: TRBJ2-7

cdr3_nt: TGTGCCAGCAGTTTAGTGGGGAACTACGAGCAGTACTTC
cdr3_aa: CASSLVGNYEQYF
d_call: .
v_call: TRBV27
clone_size: .
j_call: TRBJ2-7

cdr3_nt: TGTGCCAGCAGCACCGGGACAGAGGCTGAAGCTTTCTTT
cdr3_aa: CASSTGTEAEAFF
d_call: TRBD1
v_call: TRBV5-6
clone_size: .
j_call: TRBJ1-1